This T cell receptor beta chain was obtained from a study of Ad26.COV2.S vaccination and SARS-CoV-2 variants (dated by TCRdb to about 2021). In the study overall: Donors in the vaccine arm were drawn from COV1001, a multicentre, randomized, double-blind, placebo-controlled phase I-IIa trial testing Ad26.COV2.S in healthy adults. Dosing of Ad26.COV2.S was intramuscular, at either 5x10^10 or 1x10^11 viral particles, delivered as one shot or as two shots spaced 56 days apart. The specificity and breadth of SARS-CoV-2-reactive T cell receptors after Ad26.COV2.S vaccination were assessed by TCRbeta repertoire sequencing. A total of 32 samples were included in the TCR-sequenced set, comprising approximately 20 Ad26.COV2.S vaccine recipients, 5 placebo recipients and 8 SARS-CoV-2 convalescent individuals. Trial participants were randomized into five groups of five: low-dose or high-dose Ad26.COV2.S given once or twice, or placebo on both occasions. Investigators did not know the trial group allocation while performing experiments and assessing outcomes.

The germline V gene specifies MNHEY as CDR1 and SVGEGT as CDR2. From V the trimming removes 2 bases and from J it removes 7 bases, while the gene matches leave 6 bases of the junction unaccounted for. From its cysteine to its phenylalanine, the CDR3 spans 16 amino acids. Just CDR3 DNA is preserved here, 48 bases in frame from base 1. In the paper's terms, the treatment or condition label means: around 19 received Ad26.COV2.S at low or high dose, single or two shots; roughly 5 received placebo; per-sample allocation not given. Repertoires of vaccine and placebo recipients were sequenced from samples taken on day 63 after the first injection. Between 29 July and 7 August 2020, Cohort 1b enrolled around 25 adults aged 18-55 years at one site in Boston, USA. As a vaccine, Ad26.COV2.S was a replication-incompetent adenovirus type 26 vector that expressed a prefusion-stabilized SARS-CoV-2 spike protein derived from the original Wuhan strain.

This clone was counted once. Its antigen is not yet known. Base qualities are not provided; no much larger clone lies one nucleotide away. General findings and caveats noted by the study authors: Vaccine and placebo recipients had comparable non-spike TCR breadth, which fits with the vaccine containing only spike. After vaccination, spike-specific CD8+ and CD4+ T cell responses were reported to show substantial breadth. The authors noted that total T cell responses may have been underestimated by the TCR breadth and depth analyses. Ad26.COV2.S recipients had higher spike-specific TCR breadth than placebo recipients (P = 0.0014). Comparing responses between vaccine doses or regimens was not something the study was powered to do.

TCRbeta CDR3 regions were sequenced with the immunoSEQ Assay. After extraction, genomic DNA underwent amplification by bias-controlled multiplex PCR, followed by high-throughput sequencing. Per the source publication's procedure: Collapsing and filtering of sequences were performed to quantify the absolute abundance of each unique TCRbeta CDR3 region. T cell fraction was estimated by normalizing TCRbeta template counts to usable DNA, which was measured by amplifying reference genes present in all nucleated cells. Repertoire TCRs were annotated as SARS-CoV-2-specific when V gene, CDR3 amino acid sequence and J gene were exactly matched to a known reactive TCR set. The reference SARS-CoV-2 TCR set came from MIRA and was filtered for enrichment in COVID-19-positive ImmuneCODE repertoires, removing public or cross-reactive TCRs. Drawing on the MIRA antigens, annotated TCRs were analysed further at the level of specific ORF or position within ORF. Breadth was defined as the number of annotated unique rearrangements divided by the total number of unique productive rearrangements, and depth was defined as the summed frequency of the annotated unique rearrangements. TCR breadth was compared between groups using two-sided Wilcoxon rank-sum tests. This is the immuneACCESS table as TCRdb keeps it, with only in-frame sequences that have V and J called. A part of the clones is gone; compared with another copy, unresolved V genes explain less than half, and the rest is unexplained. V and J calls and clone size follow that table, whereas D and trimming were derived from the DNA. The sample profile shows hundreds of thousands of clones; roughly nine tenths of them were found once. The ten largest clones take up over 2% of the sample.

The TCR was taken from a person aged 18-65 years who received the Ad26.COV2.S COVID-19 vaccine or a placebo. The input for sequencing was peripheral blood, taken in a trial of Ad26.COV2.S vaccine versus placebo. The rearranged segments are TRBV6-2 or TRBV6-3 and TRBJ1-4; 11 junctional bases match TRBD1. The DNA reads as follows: TGTGCCAGCAGTTACCTCTGGACAGGGGGCTTTGAAAAACTGTTTTTT. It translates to CASSYLWTGGFEKLFF.